This TCR beta chain was captured by sequencing in a study of blood T cell repertoires in COVID-19. Study in general: Specimens from acute and convalescent COVID-19 originated in the United States, Italy and Spain.

Germline loops: CDR1 ENHRY, CDR2 SYGVKD. The CDR3 extends over 14 amino acids. Between the trimmed V and J ends, which lost 3 bases and 4 bases, there was a span of 13 bases. Clones were sequenced by immunoSEQ multiplex PCR, and TCRdb holds only the in-frame ones, with some missing. The sample includes more than 80,000 clones, around 67% of them seen just once. The TCR was taken from a woman aged 55 to 70 in a cohort sampled during active or convalescent COVID-19. Specimen: peripheral blood. The chain has TRBV10-3 and TRBJ2-7; D might be TRBD1 (7 bases). The CDR3 DNA is TGTGCCATCAGTGATGGAGGGGGCGAGTACGAGCAGTACTTC. It specifies CAISDGGGEYEQYF.